Reported below is one T cell receptor (beta chain). What it binds is unknown. The PCR ran on 60 Vbeta and 13 Jbeta primers. Clones were read by immunoSEQ multiplex PCR, and TCRdb kept only the in-frame ones, dropping some. The listing records tens of thousands of clones. Germline CDR1 MDHEN, CDR2 SYDVKM. This CDR3 has 12 residues. V was shortened by 7 bases and J by 5 bases, with 11 bases between the two germline ends. This sample is part of a study of cytomegalovirus exposure and HLA in healthy donors. Study-level background: Of roughly 360 genotyped donors, 80% to 85% grouped in the Caucasian-associated ancestry cluster.

Overall study results and limits: Earlier analysis looked at TCR beta V segments, and most were productive about 87% or about 30% of the time.

Sequenced input: PBMCs. This rearrangement joins TRBV28 to TRBJ2-5; D is ambiguous. The sequence derives from a man in his forties or fifties in good health and CMV-seronegative. The CDR3 nucleotides are TGTGCCAGCACCCGGCGGAAGGAGACCCAGTACTTC. Translated, it gives CASTRRKETQYF. The whole variable domain, remainder taken from reference TRBV28 and TRBJ2-5, is DVKVTQSSRYLVKRTGEKVFLECVQDMDHENMFWYRQDPGLGLRLIYFSYDVKMKEKGDIPEGYSVSREKKERFSLILESASTNQTSMYLCASTRRKETQYFGPGTRLLVL.